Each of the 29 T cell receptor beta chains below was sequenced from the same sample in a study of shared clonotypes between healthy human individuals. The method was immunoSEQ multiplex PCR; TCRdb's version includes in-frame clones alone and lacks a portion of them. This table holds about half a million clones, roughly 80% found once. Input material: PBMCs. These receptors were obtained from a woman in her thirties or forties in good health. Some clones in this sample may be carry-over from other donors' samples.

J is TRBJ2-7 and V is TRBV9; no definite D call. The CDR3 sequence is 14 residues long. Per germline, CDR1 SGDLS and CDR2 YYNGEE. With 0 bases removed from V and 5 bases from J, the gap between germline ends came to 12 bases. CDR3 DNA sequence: TGTGCCAGCAGCGTAGCTACGCGAGGAGACGAGCAGTACTTC. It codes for CASSVATRGDEQYF. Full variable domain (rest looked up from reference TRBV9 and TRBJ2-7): DSGVTQTPKHLITATGQRVTLRCSPRSGDLSVYWYQQSLDQGLQFLIQYYNGEERAKGNILERFSAQQFPDLHSELNLSSLELGDSALYFCASSVATRGDEQYFGPGTRLTVT.

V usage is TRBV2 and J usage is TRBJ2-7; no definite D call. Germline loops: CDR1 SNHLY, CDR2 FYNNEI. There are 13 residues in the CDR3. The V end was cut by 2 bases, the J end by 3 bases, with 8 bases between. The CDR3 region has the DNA TGTGCCAGCAGTGAATCTGTTTACTACGAGCAGTACTTC. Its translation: CASSESVYYEQYF.

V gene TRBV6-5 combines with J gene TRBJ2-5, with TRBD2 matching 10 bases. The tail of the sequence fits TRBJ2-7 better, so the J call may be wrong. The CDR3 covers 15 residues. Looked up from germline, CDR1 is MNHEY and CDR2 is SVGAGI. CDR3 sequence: CASRKTSGKTYEQYF. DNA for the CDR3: TGTGCCAGCAGAAAAACTAGCGGGAAGACTTACGAGCAGTACTTC.

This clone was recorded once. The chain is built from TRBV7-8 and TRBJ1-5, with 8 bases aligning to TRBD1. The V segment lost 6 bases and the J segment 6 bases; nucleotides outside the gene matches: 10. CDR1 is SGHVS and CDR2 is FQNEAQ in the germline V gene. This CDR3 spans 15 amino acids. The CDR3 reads CASSTTGGTGQPQHF. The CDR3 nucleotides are TGTGCCAGCAGTACCACAGGGGGAACGGGTCAGCCCCAGCATTTT.

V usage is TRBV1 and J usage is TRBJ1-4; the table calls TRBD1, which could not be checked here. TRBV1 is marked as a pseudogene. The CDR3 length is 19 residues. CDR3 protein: CTSSQIRKGGIQGVEKLFF. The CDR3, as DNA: TGCACCAGCAGCCAGATAAGAAAGGGTGGGATACAGGGTGTTGAAAAACTGTTTTTT.

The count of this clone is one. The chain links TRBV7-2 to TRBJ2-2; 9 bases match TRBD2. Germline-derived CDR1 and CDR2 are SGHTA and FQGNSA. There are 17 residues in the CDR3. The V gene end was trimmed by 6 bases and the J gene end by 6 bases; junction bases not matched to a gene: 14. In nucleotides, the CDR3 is TGTGCCAGCAGAGGTACCCGGACTAGCGCTCGCGCCGGGGAGCTGTTTTTT. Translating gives CASRGTRTSARAGELFF.

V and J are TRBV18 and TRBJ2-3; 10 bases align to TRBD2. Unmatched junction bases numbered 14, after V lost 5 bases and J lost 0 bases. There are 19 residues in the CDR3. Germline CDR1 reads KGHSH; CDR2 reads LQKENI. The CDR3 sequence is CASSVSPAGLASSTDTQYF. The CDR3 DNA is TGTGCCAGCTCAGTCAGCCCGGCGGGACTAGCGTCTAGCACAGATACGCAGTATTTT.

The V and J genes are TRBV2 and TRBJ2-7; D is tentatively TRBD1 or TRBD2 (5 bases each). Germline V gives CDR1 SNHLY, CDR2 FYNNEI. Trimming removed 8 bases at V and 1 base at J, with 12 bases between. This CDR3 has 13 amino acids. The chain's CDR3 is CASVGTASYEQYF. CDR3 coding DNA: TGTGCCAGCGTCGGGACGGCATCCTACGAGCAGTACTTC. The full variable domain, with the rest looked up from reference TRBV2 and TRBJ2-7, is EPEVTQTPSHQVTQMGQEVILRCVPISNHLYFYWYRQILGQKVEFLVSFYNNEISEKSEIFDDQFSVERPDGSNFTLKIRSTKLEDSAMYFCASVGTASYEQYFGPGTRLTVT.

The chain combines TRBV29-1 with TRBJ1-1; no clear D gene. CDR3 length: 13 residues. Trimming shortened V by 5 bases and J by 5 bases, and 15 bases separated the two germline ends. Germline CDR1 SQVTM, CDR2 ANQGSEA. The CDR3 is CSVSEGGGTEAFF. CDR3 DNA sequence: TGCAGCGTTAGCGAAGGTGGTGGAACTGAAGCTTTCTTT.

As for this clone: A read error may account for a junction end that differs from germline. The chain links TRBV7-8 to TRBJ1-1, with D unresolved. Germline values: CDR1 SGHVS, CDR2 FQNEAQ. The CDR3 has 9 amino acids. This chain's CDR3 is CATGTPGGF. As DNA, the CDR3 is TGTGCCACGGGCACCCCCGGCGGCTTT.

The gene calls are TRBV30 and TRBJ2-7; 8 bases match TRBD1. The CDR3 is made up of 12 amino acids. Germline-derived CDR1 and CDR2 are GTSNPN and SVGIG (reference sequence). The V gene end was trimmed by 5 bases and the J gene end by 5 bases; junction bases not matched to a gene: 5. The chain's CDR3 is CAWDRGSDEQYF. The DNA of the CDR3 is TGTGCCTGGGACAGGGGCTCGGACGAGCAGTACTTC.

The CDR3 sequence: CAWSVLGSDTEAFF. CDR3 coding DNA: TGTGCCTGGAGTGTACTGGGCAGCGACACTGAAGCTTTCTTT. This sequence joins TRBV30 and TRBJ1-1; no clear D gene. The CDR3 is 14 residues long. Trimming stripped 0 bases from V and 3 bases from J, with 11 bases between. From germline, CDR1 is GTSNPN and CDR2 SVGIG (reference sequence).

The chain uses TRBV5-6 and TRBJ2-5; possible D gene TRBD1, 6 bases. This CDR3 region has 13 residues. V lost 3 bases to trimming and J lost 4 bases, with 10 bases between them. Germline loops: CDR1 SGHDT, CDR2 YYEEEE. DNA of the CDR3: TGTGCCAGCAGCTGGGACACCTCAGAGACCCAGTACTTC. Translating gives CASSWDTSETQYF.

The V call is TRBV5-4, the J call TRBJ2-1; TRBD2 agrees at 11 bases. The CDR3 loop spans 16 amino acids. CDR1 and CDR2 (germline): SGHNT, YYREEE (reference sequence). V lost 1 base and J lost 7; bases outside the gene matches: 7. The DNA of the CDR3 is TGTGCCAGCAGCTTGCACATAGCGGGAGGGGTTAATGAGCAGTTCTTC. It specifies CASSLHIAGGVNEQFF.

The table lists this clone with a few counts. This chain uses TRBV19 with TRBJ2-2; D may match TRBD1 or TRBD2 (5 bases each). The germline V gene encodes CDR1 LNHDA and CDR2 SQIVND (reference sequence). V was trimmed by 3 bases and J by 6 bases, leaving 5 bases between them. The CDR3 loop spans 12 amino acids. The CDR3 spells CASSMGAGELFF. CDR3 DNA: TGTGCCAGTAGTATGGGGGCCGGGGAGCTGTTTTTT.

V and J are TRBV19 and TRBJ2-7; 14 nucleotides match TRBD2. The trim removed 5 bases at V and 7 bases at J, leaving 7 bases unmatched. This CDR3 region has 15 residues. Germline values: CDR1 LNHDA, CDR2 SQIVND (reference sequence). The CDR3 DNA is TGTGCCAGTAGTCTGGGACTAGCGGGAGTGGGGGAGCAGTACTTC. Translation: CASSLGLAGVGEQYF.

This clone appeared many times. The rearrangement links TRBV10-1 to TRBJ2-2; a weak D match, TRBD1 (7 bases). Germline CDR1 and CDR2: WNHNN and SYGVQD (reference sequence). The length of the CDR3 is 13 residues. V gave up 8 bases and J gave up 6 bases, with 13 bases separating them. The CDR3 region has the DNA TGCGCCAGCCGGAGGGGGCCGGCCGGGGAGCTGTTTTTT. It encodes CASRRGPAGELFF.

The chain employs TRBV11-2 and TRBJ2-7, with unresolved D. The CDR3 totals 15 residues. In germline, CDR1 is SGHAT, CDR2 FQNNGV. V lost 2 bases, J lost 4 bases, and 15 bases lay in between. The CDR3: CASSLKGFGPYEQYF. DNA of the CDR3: TGTGCCAGCAGCTTAAAGGGATTCGGTCCATACGAGCAGTACTTC.

The chain's CDR3 is CASSFGAPDQPQHF. As DNA, the CDR3 is TGTGCCAGCAGCTTTGGGGCCCCGGATCAGCCCCAGCATTTT. The J gene is TRBJ1-5, the V gene TRBV7-8; TRBD1 might be the D (5 bases). With 3 bases removed from V and 5 bases from J, the gap between germline ends came to 11 bases. Germline CDR1 is SGHVS and CDR2 is FQNEAQ. The CDR3 covers 14 residues.

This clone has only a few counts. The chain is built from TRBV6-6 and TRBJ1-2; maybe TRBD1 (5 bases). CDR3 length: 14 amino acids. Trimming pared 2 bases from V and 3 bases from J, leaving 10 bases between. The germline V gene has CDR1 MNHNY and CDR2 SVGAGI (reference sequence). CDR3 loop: CASSYRGIDYGYTF. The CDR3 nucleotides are TGTGCCAGCAGTTACAGGGGCATCGACTATGGCTACACCTTC.

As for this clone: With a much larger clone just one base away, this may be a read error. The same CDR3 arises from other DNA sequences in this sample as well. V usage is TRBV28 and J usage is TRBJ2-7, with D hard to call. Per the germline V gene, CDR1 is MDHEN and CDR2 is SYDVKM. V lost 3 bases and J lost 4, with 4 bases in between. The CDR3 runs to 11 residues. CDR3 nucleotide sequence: TGTGCCAGCAGTTTCAGTTACGAGCAGTACTTC. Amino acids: CASSFSYEQYF.

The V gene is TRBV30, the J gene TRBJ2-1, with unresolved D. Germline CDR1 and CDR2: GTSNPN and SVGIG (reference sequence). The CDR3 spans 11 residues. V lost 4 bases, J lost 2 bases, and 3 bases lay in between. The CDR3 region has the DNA TGTGCCTGGACCGCCTACAATGAGCAGTTCTTC. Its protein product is CAWTAYNEQFF.

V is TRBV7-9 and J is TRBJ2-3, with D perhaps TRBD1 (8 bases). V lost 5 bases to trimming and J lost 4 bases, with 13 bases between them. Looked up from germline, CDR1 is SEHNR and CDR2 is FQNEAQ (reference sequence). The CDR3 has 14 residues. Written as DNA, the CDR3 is TGTGCCAGCAGCCCACAGGGGGGGGCAGATACGCAGTATTTT. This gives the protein CASSPQGGADTQYF.

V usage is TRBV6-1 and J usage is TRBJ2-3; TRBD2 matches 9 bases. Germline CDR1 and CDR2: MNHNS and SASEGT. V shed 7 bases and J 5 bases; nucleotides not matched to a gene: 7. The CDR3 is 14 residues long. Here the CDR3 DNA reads TGTGCCAGCACGTTAGCGGGAGATGGAGATACGCAGTATTTT. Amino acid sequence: CASTLAGDGDTQYF.

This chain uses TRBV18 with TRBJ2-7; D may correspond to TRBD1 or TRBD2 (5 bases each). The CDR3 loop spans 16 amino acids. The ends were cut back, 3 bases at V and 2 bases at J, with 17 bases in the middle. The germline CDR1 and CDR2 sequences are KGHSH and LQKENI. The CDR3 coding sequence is TGTGCCAGCTCACCGAATAACCCCGGGACCGCCTACGAGCAGTACTTC. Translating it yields CASSPNNPGTAYEQYF.

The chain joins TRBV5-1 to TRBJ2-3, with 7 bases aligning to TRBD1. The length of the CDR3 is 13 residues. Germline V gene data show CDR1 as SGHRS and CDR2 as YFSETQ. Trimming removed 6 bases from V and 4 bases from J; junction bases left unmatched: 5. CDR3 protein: CASTRQGPDTQYF. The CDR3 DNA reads TGCGCCAGCACCCGACAGGGCCCAGATACGCAGTATTTT.

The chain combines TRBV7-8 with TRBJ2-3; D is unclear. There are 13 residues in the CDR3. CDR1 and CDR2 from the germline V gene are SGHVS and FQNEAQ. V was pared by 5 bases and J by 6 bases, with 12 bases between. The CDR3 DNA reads TGTGCCAGCAGCCCTACCCGCTGGGATACGCAGTATTTT. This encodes CASSPTRWDTQYF.

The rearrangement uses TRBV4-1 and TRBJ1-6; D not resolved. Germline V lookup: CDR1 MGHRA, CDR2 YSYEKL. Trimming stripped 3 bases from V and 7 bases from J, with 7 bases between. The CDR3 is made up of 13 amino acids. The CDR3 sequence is CASSQHSNSPLHF. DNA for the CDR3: TGCGCCAGCAGCCAGCACAGCAATTCACCCCTCCACTTT.

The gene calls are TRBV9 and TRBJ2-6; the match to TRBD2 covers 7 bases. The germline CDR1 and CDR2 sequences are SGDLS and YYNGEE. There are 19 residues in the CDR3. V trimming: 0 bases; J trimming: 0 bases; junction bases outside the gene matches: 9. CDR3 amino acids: CASSVGGGRRDSGANVLTF. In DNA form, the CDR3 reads TGTGCCAGCAGCGTAGGAGGCGGGAGACGGGACTCTGGGGCCAACGTCCTGACTTTC. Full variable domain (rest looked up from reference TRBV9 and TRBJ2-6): DSGVTQTPKHLITATGQRVTLRCSPRSGDLSVYWYQQSLDQGLQFLIQYYNGEERAKGNILERFSAQQFPDLHSELNLSSLELGDSALYFCASSVGGGRRDSGANVLTFGAGSRLTVL.